This T cell receptor (beta chain) is drawn from a study of OX40 agonist ivuxolimab in advanced cancers. This clone was seen only once. Sequencing was performed with immunoSEQ multiplex PCR; in TCRdb, only in-frame clones are kept and a portion is missing. The sample shows tens of thousands of clones, less than 85% of them seen only once. The sequences come from CD4+ or CD8+ T cells sorted from blood, collected in a trial of the OX40 agonist ivuxolimab. This clonotype was sampled from an adult with an advanced solid tumor such as melanoma, head and neck, liver or kidney cancer.

This chain's CDR3 is CASSPGTTIEQFF. CDR3 DNA: TGTGCCAGCTCACCAGGGACTACAATTGAGCAGTTCTTC. The V gene is TRBV18, the J gene TRBJ2-1; the match to TRBD2 covers 7 bases. The CDR3 consists of 13 residues. Trimming removed 2 bases from V and 9 bases from J; junction bases left unmatched: 4. CDR1 is KGHSH and CDR2 is LQKENI in the germline V gene.